Listed below are T cell receptor beta chains from one sample, sequenced in a study of T cell changes during pregnancy in multiple sclerosis. The data were produced by immunoSEQ multiplex PCR, yet TCRdb's version contains in-frame clones alone and is incomplete. Here the sample spans roughly 35,000 clones, over 75% being singletons. The sequencing here drew on CD8+ T cells from peripheral blood mononuclear cells, taken before pregnancy. These receptors originate from a female donor with multiple sclerosis, enrolled in a pregnancy study. Each CDR3 is given with its conserved first and last residue. Fields, in order: V gene, CDR3 protein.

v_call: TRBV4-3; cdr3_aa: CASSQDPGQGADTQYF
v_call: TRBV4-3; cdr3_aa: CASSQDIGGRGGYTF
v_call: TRBV6-1; cdr3_aa: CASSDMYSYYSNQPQHF
v_call: TRBV28; cdr3_aa: CASTPLHTEAFF
v_call: TRBV6-6; cdr3_aa: CASGTGNSYEQYF
v_call: TRBV7-9; cdr3_aa: CASSTTGQGGYEQYF
v_call: TRBV6-1; cdr3_aa: CASSGNRGSGQPQHF
v_call: TRBV6-5; cdr3_aa: CASSPDRGDQPQHF
v_call: TRBV13; cdr3_aa: CASSQTSVNEQFF
v_call: TRBV7-8; cdr3_aa: CASSPWVAGGDEAFF
v_call: TRBV12-5; cdr3_aa: CASGPSGTRSSSYEQYF
v_call: TRBV4-1; cdr3_aa: CASSEGAGGRTNTEAFF
v_call: TRBV30; cdr3_aa: CAWSGAGNQPQHF
v_call: TRBV19; cdr3_aa: CASSMHRGSGYRDSPLHF
v_call: TRBV4-1; cdr3_aa: CASSHNSGVIYEQYF
v_call: TRBV5-4; cdr3_aa: CASSLAAGNEQYF
v_call: TRBV30; cdr3_aa: CAWSSNDRGTEAFF
v_call: TRBV29-1; cdr3_aa: CSVAAGELFF
v_call: TRBV4-3; cdr3_aa: CASSQAGQIGTGELFF
v_call: TRBV1; cdr3_aa: CTSSHRRFVDTEAFF
v_call: TRBV7-8; cdr3_aa: CASSLGTGWEKLFF
v_call: TRBV6-1; cdr3_aa: CASSEVGGGYGYTF
v_call: TRBV19; cdr3_aa: CASSIGGTGFNEQFF
v_call: TRBV7-2; cdr3_aa: CASSSGVRANYGYTF
v_call: TRBV6-5; cdr3_aa: CASSYSSDTGELFF
v_call: TRBV10-3; cdr3_aa: CAISERGGDSPLHF
v_call: TRBV27; cdr3_aa: CASSLIARPTYEQYF
v_call: TRBV29-1; cdr3_aa: CSVWWRGQGAWWGNQPQHF
v_call: TRBV4-2; cdr3_aa: CASSQEGWTRANVLTF
v_call: TRBV5-1; cdr3_aa: CASSLEGGLGQAQYF
v_call: TRBV6-5; cdr3_aa: CASSYAPGGSGYTF